Listed below are T cell receptor beta chains from one sample, sequenced in a study of cytomegalovirus exposure and HLA in healthy donors. Sequencing was performed with immunoSEQ multiplex PCR; in TCRdb, only in-frame clones are kept and a portion is missing. The sample lists just under 150,000 clones, over 80% seen once, with under 3% in the top ten. The sample comprised PBMCs. The origin of the receptors is a woman between 25 and 40 years old in good health and CMV-seronegative. CDR3s include the opening cysteine and the closing phenylalanine or tryptophan. D genes are given only for firm matches. Some rows have no size entry. The others give once, few or many, or a class for an expanded clone.

d_gene | abundance | j_gene | v_gene | CDR3nt | CDR3aa
- | - | TRBJ2-3 | TRBV30 | TGTGCCTGGAGTCTTTCTTATCGACAGACAGATACGCAGTATTTT | CAWSLSYRQTDTQYF
- | - | TRBJ2-3 | TRBV29-1 | TGCAGCGTCGAACCAGTGGGGGGGGCCACAGATACGCAGTATTTT | CSVEPVGGATDTQYF
- | - | TRBJ2-5 | TRBV5-1 | TGCGCCAGCAGCTCGACGGCAGGGGAGGAGACCCAGTACTTC | CASSSTAGEETQYF
TRBD2 | once | TRBJ2-1 | TRBV27 | TGTGCCAGCAGTTTCCGGGGGGCCTACAATGAGCAGTTCTTC | CASSFRGAYNEQFF
TRBD2 | - | TRBJ2-1 | TRBV25-1 | TGTGCCAGCAGTGCGGCGGGAGGGCGGAATGAGCAGTTCTTC | CASSAAGGRNEQFF
TRBD1 | - | TRBJ2-7 | TRBV19 | TGTGCCAGTAGTCCGTCCCGGGACAGGGAACGGTGGGACGAGCAGTACTTC | CASSPSRDRERWDEQYF
TRBD2 | - | TRBJ2-5 | TRBV10-3 | TGTGCCATCAGTGACGGGGTGGGACTAGCGGGGGAGACCCAGTACTTC | CAISDGVGLAGETQYF
- | - | TRBJ2-3 | TRBV7-3 | TGTGCCAGCAGCCAGCGGAGTACAGATACGCAGTATTTT | CASSQRSTDTQYF
TRBD1 | - | TRBJ1-2 | TRBV5-6 | TGTGCCAGCAGCTTGGGGCAGGGGGTGTATGGCTACACCTTC | CASSLGQGVYGYTF
TRBD2 | - | TRBJ2-5 | TRBV4-3 | TGCGCCAGCAGCCAAGAACTAGCGGAGACCCAGTACTTC | CASSQELAETQYF
TRBD1 | - | TRBJ2-7 | TRBV2 | TGTGCCAGCAGCGTGGACAGGGGGAACGAGCAGTACTTC | CASSVDRGNEQYF
- | - | TRBJ1-2 | TRBV19 | TGTGCCAGTGTTAAATACGGGGGATTCTATGGCTACACCTTC | CASVKYGGFYGYTF
TRBD1 | - | TRBJ2-2 | TRBV7-2 | TGTGCCAGCAGCCCGGACAGGTTCAACACCGGGGAGCTGTTTTTT | CASSPDRFNTGELFF
- | few | TRBJ1-1 | TRBV30 | TGTGCCTGGAGTCCCAGGGCAAGGCCTTTCTTT | CAWSPRARPFF
- | - | TRBJ1-3 | TRBV5-1 | TGCGCCAGCAGCTTGGTAACAGGGACCTCTGGAAACACCATATATTTT | CASSLVTGTSGNTIYF
- | - | TRBJ1-1 | TRBV7-9 | TGTGCCAGCAGCTTAGGAGGGGGCACTGAAGCTTTCTTT | CASSLGGGTEAFF
TRBD2 | - | TRBJ2-5 | TRBV5-4 | TGTGCCAGCAGCTTCCCTCCGGGGACTAGCGGGAGTGCTGAGACCCAGTACTTC | CASSFPPGTSGSAETQYF
TRBD1 | - | TRBJ2-5 | TRBV30 | TGTGCCTGGGAGGGGGTTAGGGGGCGCAAGTACTTC | CAWEGVRGRKYF
- | - | TRBJ1-1 | TRBV6-1 | TGTGCCAGCAGTTATAGTTACACTGAAGCTTTCTTT | CASSYSYTEAFF
- | - | TRBJ2-7 | TRBV19 | TGTGCCAGTTCTACTTTTCCGGGACACATTTACGAGCAGTACTTC | CASSTFPGHIYEQYF
TRBD1 | - | TRBJ2-6 | TRBV6-1 | TGTGCCAGCAGTGAACAGGGACAGGGCTCTGGGGCCAACGTCCTGACTTTC | CASSEQGQGSGANVLTF
- | few | TRBJ1-1 | TRBV5-4 | TGTGCCAGCAGTGGGGAGGGGGACACTGAAGCTTTCTTT | CASSGEGDTEAFF
TRBD1 | - | TRBJ2-2 | TRBV23-1 | TGCGCCAGCAGCATCAATCAGGACAGACAGGGGGCGTTGGTGGGGGAGCTGTTTTTT | CASSINQDRQGALVGELFF
TRBD1 | once | TRBJ2-3 | TRBV6-6 | TGTGCCAGCAGCCCGGTAGGGGGCGGAGGAACAGATACGCAGTATTTT | CASSPVGGGGTDTQYF
TRBD1 | - | TRBJ2-7 | TRBV7-8 | TGTGCCAGCAGCTACACGACAGGGGTAAGCGAGCAGTACTTC | CASSYTTGVSEQYF
- | - | TRBJ2-6 | TRBV5-1 | TGCGCCAGCAGCTTACAACAAAGGGGTTTACGGGCCAACGTCCTGACTTTC | CASSLQQRGLRANVLTF
TRBD1 | few | TRBJ2-7 | TRBV5-1 | TGCGCCAGCAGATCCGGGACAGGGGATTCCTACGAGCAGTACTTC | CASRSGTGDSYEQYF
- | - | TRBJ2-3 | TRBV18 | TGTGCCAGCTCACCCAAGGTTCAGGAACAAAGTACGCAGTATTTT | CASSPKVQEQSTQYF
TRBD1 | - | TRBJ1-1 | TRBV28 | TGTGCCAGCCAGCCCGCGGGGACAGTGAACACTGAAGCTTTCTTT | CASQPAGTVNTEAFF
- | few | TRBJ2-2 | TRBV2 | TGTGCCAGCAGTTTGTGGCAGGGTTATAACGGGGAGCTGTTTTTT | CASSLWQGYNGELFF
- | few | TRBJ2-1 | TRBV6-1 | TGTGCCAGCACAAAACAGGGAGGGGGATACAATGAGCAGTTCTTC | CASTKQGGGYNEQFF